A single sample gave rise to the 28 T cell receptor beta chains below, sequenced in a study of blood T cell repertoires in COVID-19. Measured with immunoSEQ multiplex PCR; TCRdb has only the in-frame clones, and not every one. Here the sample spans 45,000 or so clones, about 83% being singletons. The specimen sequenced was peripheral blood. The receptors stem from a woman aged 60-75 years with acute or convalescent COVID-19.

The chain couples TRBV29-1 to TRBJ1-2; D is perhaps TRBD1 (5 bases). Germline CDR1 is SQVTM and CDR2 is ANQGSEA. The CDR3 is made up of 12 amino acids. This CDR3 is CISYGTANGYTF. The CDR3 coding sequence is TGCATCTCATACGGGACTGCAAATGGCTACACCTTC.

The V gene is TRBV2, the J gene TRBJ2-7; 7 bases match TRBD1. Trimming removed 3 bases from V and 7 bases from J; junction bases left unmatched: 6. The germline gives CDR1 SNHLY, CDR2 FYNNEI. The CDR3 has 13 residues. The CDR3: CASSETGIGEQYF. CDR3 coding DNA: TGTGCCAGCAGTGAGACAGGGATAGGGGAGCAGTACTTC.

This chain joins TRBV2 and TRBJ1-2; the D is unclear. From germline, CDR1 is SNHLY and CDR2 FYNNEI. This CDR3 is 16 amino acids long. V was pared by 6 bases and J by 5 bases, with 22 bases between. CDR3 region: CASRQSVVRQLYGYTF. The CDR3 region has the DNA TGTGCCAGCAGACAAAGCGTGGTTCGGCAGCTGTATGGCTACACCTTC.

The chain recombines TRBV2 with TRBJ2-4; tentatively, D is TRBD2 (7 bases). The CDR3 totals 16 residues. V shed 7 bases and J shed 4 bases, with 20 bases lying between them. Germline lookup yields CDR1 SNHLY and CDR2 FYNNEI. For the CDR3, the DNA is TGTGCCAGCACTGGGAGGGACACAAGAATAAAAAACATTCAGTACTTC. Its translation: CASTGRDTRIKNIQYF.

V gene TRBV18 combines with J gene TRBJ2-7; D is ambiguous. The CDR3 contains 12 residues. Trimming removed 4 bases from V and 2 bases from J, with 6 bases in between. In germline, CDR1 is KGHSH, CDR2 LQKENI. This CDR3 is CASSQQPYEQYF. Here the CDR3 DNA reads TGTGCCAGCTCACAACAACCCTACGAGCAGTACTTC.

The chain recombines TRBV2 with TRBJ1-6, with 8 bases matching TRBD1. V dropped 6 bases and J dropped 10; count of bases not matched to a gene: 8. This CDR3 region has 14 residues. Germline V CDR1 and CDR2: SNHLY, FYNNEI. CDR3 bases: TGTGCCAGCAGCTTAGGACAGGGACTCTCACCCCTCCACTTT. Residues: CASSLGQGLSPLHF. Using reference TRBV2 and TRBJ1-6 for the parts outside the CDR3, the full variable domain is EPEVTQTPSHQVTQMGQEVILRCVPISNHLYFYWYRQILGQKVEFLVSFYNNEISEKSEIFDDQFSVERPDGSNFTLKIRSTKLEDSAMYFCASSLGQGLSPLHFGNGTRLTVT.

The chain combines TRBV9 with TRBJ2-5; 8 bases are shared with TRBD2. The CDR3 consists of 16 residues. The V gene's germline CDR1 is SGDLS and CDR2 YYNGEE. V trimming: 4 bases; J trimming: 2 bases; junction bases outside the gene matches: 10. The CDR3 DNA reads TGTGCCAGCAGCCCTGGGACTAGACCGAGTCAAGAGACCCAGTACTTC. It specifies CASSPGTRPSQETQYF.

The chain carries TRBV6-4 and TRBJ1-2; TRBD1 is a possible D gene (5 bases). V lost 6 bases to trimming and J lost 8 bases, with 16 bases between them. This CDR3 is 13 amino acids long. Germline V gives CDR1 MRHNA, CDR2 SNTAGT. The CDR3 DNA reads TGTGCCAGCAGACCGGGACCGGGGGAGGGCTACACCTTC. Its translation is CASRPGPGEGYTF.

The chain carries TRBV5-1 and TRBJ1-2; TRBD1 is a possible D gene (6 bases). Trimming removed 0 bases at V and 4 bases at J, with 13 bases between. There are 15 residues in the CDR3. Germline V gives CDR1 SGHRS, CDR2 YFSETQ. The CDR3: CASSLGAGAVYGYTF. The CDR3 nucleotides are TGCGCCAGCAGCTTGGGAGCAGGGGCTGTCTATGGCTACACCTTC.

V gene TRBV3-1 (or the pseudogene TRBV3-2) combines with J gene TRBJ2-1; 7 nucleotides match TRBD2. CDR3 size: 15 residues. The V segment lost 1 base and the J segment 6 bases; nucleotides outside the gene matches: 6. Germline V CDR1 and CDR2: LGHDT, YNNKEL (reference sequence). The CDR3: CASSQAPGTTNEQFF. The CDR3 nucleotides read TGTGCCAGCAGCCAAGCCCCCGGGACTACCAATGAGCAGTTCTTC.

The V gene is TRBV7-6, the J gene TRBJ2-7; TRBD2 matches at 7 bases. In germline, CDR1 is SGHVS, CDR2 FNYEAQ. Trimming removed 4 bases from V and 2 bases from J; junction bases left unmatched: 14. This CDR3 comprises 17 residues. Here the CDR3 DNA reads TGTGCCAGCAGCTCCGCACGACCCGGGACTATACCCTACGAGCAGTACTTC. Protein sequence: CASSSARPGTIPYEQYF.

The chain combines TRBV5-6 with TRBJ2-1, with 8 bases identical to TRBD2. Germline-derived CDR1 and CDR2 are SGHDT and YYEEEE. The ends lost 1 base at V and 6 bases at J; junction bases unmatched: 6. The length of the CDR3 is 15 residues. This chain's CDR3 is CASSLIAGMANEQFF. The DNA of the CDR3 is TGTGCCAGCAGCTTGATAGCGGGGATGGCCAATGAGCAGTTCTTC.

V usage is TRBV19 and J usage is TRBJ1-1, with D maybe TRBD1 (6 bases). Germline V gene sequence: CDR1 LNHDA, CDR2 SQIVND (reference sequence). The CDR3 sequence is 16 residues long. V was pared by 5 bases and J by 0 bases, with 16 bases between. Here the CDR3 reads CASSERDTSMNTEAFF. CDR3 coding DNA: TGTGCCAGTAGTGAGCGGGACACCTCGATGAACACTGAAGCTTTCTTT.

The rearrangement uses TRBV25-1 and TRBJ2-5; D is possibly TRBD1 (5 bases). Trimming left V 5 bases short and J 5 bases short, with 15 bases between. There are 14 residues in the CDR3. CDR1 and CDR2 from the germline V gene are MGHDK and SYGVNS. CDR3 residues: CASSTPGAAETQYF. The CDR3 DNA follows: TGTGCCAGCAGTACCCCTGGGGCCGCGGAGACCCAGTACTTC.

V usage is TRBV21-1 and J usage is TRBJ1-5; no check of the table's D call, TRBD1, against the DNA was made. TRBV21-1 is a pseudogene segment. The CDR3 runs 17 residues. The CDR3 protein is CASSKDSVTASNQPQHF. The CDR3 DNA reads TGTGCCAGCAGCAAAGATTCGGTGACAGCAAGCAATCAGCCCCAGCATTTT.

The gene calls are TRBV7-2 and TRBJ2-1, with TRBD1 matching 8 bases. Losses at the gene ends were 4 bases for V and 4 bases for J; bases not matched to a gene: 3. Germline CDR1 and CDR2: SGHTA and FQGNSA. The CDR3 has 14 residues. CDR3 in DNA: TGTGCCAGCAGCTACGGACAGGGATACAATGAGCAGTTCTTC. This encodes CASSYGQGYNEQFF.

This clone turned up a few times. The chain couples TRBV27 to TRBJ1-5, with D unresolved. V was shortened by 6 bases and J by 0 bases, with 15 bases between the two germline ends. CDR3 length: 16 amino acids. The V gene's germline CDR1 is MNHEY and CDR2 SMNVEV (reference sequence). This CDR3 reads CASRGGSGGSNQPQHF. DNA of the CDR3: TGTGCCAGCAGGGGAGGCTCGGGAGGTAGCAATCAGCCCCAGCATTTT.

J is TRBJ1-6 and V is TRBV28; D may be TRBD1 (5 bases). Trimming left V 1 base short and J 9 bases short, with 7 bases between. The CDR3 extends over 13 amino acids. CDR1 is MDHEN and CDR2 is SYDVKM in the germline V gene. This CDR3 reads CASSLSGVSPLHF. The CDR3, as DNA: TGTGCCAGCAGTTTATCGGGGGTTTCACCCCTCCACTTT.

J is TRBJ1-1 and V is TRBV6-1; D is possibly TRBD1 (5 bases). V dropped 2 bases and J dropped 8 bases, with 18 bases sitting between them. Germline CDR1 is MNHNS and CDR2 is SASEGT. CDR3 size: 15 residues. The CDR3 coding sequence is TGTGCCAGCAGTGAACTGCAGGGTTCCTCAGCCGAAGCTTTCTTT. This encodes CASSELQGSSAEAFF.

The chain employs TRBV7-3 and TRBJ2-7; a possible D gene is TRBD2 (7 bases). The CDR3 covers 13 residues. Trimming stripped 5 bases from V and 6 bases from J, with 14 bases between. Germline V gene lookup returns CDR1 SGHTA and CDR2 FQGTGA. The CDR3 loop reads CASSPSGGGEQYF. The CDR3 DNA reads TGTGCCAGCAGCCCATCGGGGGGCGGCGAGCAGTACTTC.

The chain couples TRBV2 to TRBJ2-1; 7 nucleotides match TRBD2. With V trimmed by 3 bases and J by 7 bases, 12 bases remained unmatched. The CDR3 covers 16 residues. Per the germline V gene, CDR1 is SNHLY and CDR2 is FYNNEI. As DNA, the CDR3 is TGTGCCAGCAGTGATATCGGGCTAGCGGACCAAAATGAGCAGTTCTTC. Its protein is CASSDIGLADQNEQFF.

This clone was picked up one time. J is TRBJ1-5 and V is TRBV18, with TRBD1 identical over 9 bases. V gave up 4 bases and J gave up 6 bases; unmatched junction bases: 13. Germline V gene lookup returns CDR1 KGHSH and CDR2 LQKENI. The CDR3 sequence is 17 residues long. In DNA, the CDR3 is TGTGCCAGCTCACTCTCCCGTACAGGGGGCAATACTCAGCCCCAGCATTTT. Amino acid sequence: CASSLSRTGGNTQPQHF.

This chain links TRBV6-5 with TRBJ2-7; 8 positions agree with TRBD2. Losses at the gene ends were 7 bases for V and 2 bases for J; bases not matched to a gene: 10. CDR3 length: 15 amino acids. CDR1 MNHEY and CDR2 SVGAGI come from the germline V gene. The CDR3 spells CASTTRAGGAYEQYF. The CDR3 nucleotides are TGTGCCAGCACCACTCGGGCGGGGGGCGCCTACGAGCAGTACTTC.

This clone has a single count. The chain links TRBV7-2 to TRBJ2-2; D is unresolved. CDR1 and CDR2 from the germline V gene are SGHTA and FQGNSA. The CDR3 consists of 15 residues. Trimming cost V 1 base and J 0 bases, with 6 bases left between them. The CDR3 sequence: CASSLGPSNTGELFF. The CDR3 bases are TGTGCCAGCAGCTTAGGTCCCTCGAACACCGGGGAGCTGTTTTTT.

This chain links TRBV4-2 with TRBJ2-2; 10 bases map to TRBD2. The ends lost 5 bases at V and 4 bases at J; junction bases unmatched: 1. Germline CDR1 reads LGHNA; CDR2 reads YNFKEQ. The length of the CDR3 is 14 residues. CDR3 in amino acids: CASSIAGGTGELFF. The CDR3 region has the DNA TGTGCCAGCAGCATAGCGGGGGGCACCGGGGAGCTGTTTTTT.

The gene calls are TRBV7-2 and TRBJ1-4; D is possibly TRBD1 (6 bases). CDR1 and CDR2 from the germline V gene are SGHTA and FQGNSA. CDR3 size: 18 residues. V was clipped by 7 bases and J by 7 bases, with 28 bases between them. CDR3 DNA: TGTGCCAGCATAAGAACGACCCGGGACAAGGGGTGGGCTGAAAAACTGTTTTTT. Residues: CASIRTTRDKGWAEKLFF.

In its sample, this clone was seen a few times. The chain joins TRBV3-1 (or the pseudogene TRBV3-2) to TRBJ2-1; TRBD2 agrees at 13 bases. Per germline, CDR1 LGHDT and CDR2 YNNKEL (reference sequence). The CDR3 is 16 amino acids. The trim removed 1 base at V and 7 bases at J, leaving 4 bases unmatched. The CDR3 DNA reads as TGTGCCAGCAGCCAAGGGTTACTAGCGGGAGGGAATGAGCAGTTCTTC. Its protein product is CASSQGLLAGGNEQFF.

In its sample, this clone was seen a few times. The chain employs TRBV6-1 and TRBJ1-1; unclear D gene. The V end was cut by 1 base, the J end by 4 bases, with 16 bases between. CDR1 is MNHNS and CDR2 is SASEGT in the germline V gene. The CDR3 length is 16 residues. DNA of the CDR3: TGTGCCAGCAGTGAAGTGTCTACCCTCCGTTCCACTGAAGCTTTCTTT. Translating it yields CASSEVSTLRSTEAFF.